The 11 T cell receptor beta chains given below trace back to one sample, sequenced in a study of cytomegalovirus exposure and HLA in healthy donors. Vbeta (60) and Jbeta (13) primers were used in the PCR. Here immunoSEQ multiplex PCR was the method, and the copy in TCRdb shows in-frame clones only, minus some. The table has about 200,000 clones, 73% seen once; the top ten hold 1.8%. Sample: PBMCs. Every receptor here comes from a woman aged 25 to 39 in good health and CMV-seronegative.

This clone has only one observation. The V call is TRBV6-5, the J call TRBJ1-1; D gene unclear. There are 13 residues in the CDR3. Germline lookup yields CDR1 MNHEY and CDR2 SVGAGI. V shed 2 bases and J shed 6 bases, with 10 bases lying between them. CDR3 DNA sequence: TGTGCCAGCAGTTACGAGGGTGGGTCTGAAGCTTTCTTT. As protein: CASSYEGGSEAFF.

The V call is TRBV11-2, the J call TRBJ2-7; D is uncertain. The ends were cut back, 4 bases at V and 2 bases at J, with 12 bases in the middle. The CDR3 is 14 amino acids. Per the germline V gene, CDR1 is SGHAT and CDR2 is FQNNGV. The CDR3 reads CASSSRLVPYEQYF. The CDR3 nucleotides are TGTGCCAGCAGCTCACGTCTAGTCCCCTACGAGCAGTACTTC.

V usage is TRBV6-5 and J usage is TRBJ2-1; TRBD2 agrees at 13 bases. The trim removed 6 bases at V and 6 bases at J, leaving 5 bases unmatched. CDR3 length: 15 residues. Germline values: CDR1 MNHEY, CDR2 SVGAGI. The CDR3 loop is CASRRTSGRRNEQFF. CDR3 in DNA: TGTGCCAGCAGGAGGACTAGCGGGAGACGCAATGAGCAGTTCTTC.

The CDR3 coding sequence is TGTGCCAGCAGTTACTCTAGGGGAGGTAATCAGCCCCAGCATTTT. The encoded protein is CASSYSRGGNQPQHF. V usage is TRBV6-5 and J usage is TRBJ1-5; a weak D match, TRBD1 (5 bases). V gave up 0 bases and J gave up 4 bases, with 10 bases separating them. The CDR3 consists of 15 residues. The germline CDR1 and CDR2 sequences are MNHEY and SVGAGI.

The chain joins TRBV11-2 to TRBJ2-1, with TRBD2 identical over 11 bases. Per germline, CDR1 SGHAT and CDR2 FQNNGV. Germline trimming cut 1 base from V and 0 bases from J; bases unmatched to any gene: 8. The CDR3 spans 19 residues. In nucleotides, the CDR3 is TGTGCCAGCAGCTTAGGGGGGGGACTAGCGGCAAGCTCCTACAATGAGCAGTTCTTC. This gives the protein CASSLGGGLAASSYNEQFF.

The V call is TRBV7-3, the J call TRBJ1-1, with D perhaps matching TRBD1 (6 bases). Looked up from germline, CDR1 is SGHTA and CDR2 is FQGTGA. CDR3 length equals 15 residues. V shed 4 bases and J shed 0 bases, with 12 bases lying between them. The CDR3, as DNA: TGTGCCAGCAGCTCTTCGGGACACCTGAACACTGAAGCTTTCTTT. The encoded protein is CASSSSGHLNTEAFF. The full variable domain, completed using reference TRBV7-3 and TRBJ1-1, is GAGVSQTPSNKVTEKGKYVELRCDPISGHTALYWYRQSLGQGPEFLIYFQGTGAADDSGLPNDRFFAVRPEGSVSTLKIQRTERGDSAVYLCASSSSGHLNTEAFFGQGTRLTVV.

The chain employs TRBV19 and TRBJ1-1; D is unresolved. V lost 6 bases to trimming and J lost 3 bases, with 11 bases between them. The CDR3 contains 13 residues. In germline, CDR1 is LNHDA, CDR2 SQIVND (reference sequence). The CDR3 nucleotides are TGTGCCAGTAGGTTGGCTGTACACACTGAAGCTTTCTTT. Protein: CASRLAVHTEAFF.

This sequence joins TRBV7-9 and TRBJ1-1; no clear D gene. The CDR3 extends over 14 amino acids. The V and J ends lost 3 bases and 2 bases respectively, with 10 bases between them. The germline CDR1 and CDR2 sequences are SEHNR and FQNEAQ (reference sequence). This chain's CDR3 is CASSFHLANTEAFF. CDR3 bases: TGTGCCAGCAGCTTTCATCTAGCTAACACTGAAGCTTTCTTT.

The V call is TRBV6-1, the J call TRBJ2-4, with 7 positions matching TRBD1. This CDR3 is 13 amino acids long. Germline V gives CDR1 MNHNS, CDR2 SASEGT. The trim removed 5 bases at V and 5 bases at J, leaving 3 bases unmatched. In nucleotides, the CDR3 is TGTGCCAGCAGTTGGACAGGAGAAAACATTCAGTACTTC. The encoded protein is CASSWTGENIQYF.

V gene TRBV15 combines with J gene TRBJ2-7; 10 bases are a match to TRBD2. This CDR3 has 15 residues. Germline CDR1 LNHNV, CDR2 YYDKDF (reference sequence). The V and J ends lost 5 bases and 4 bases, in that order; junction bases with no gene match: 8. CDR3 sequence: CATSGSSGSRYEQYF. The DNA for the CDR3 is TGTGCCACCAGCGGCTCTAGCGGGAGTAGGTACGAGCAGTACTTC.

CDR3 coding DNA: TGTGCCAGCTCACCACTCGCCGGGAGAGTAAGGAACGAGCAGTACTTC. Amino acids: CASSPLAGRVRNEQYF. This chain uses TRBV18 with TRBJ2-7; D perhaps matches TRBD2 (6 bases). The CDR3 runs 16 residues. V gave up 1 base and J gave up 5 bases, with 18 bases separating them. Germline values: CDR1 KGHSH, CDR2 LQKENI.